This T cell receptor beta chain was documented in a study of cytomegalovirus exposure and HLA in healthy donors. General study findings and limits: Presence/absence results assume similar sequencing depth per donor, which may not hold. Analysis was performed later, and it showed HLA-associated TCR beta chains to be more clonally expanded than equally common others. Within an earlier analysis, most TCR beta V segments proved productive either about 90% or about 30% of the time.

Losses at the gene ends were 2 bases for V and 5 bases for J; bases not matched to a gene: 9. CDR3 length: 17 amino acids. The V gene's germline CDR1 is SGHTA and CDR2 FQGNSA. Vbeta (60) and Jbeta (13) primers were used in the PCR. Here immunoSEQ multiplex PCR was the method, and the copy in TCRdb shows in-frame clones only, minus some. This repertoire shows about 120,000 clones, 81% found once; its top ten account for more than 1.5%. This clone has only a few counts. The antigen remains unidentified. The receptor was isolated from a man aged 40-55 years in good health and CMV-seronegative. Sequenced sample: PBMCs. The chain employs TRBV7-2 and TRBJ2-7; TRBD2 matches at 13 bases. The chain's CDR3 is CASSLIGRTSGSDEQYF. The CDR3 DNA sequence: TGTGCCAGCAGCTTAATTGGCCGGACTAGCGGGAGCGACGAGCAGTACTTC.